What follows describes a single T cell receptor (beta chain). Data came from immunoSEQ multiplex PCR; TCRdb stores just in-frame clones and leaves some out. The sample includes about 69,000 clones, roughly 84% of them seen just once. Deletions cut 1 base from V and 7 bases from J, with 7 bases between. Germline CDR1 and CDR2: MNHEY and SMNVEV (reference sequence). This CDR3 spans 12 amino acids. The sample comes from a study of control samples from healthy donors and cancer patients. This rearrangement joins TRBV27 to TRBJ2-5; no firm D call. The sample taken for sequencing was PBMCs. This clonotype originated in a woman in her forties or fifties with lung cancer. The CDR3 DNA sequence: TGTGCCAGCAGTTTATACCCGGGGACCCAGTACTTC. This gives the protein CASSLYPGTQYF.